This T cell receptor beta chain was sequenced in a study of CD8 T cells in Susac syndrome. Whole-study results and caveats: That the number of individuals in its TCR sequencing and HLA analysis was relatively small was acknowledged by the study.

Sequencing of TCR beta was performed on blood CD8+ T cells and on blood CD4+ T cells. The multiple sclerosis control group consisted of treatment-naive patients whose relapsing-remitting disease, which was either stable or active, fulfilled revised McDonald criteria. This CDR3 spans 15 amino acids. V was cut by 3 bases and J by 2 bases, with 14 bases left in between. In germline, CDR1 is SGHRS, CDR2 YFSETQ. Concerning this clonotype: Its antigen is not known.

A quantity of about 0.45 to 1 ug RNA underwent reverse transcription using random hexamers. Multiplex immunoSEQ PCR targeted 54 Vbeta and 13 Jbeta TCR beta segments. TCRdb fed the immunoSEQ multiplex PCR reads into MiXCR, producing one record per CDR3 protein. The repertoire includes 170,000 or so distinct CDR3 sequences, around 93% of them detected once, and over 0.08% sits in the top ten. The sample consisted of CD4+ T cells from PBMCs. This receptor was identified in a human donor with multiple sclerosis. This chain uses TRBV5-1 with TRBJ2-5; D could derive from TRBD1 or TRBD2 (6 bases each). CDR3 amino acids: CASSSTGGGQETQYF. The CDR3 DNA follows: TGCGCCAGCAGCTCGACAGGAGGAGGGCAAGAGACCCAGTACTTC.